The 32 T cell receptor beta chains listed next were all sequenced from one sample in a study of blood T cell repertoires in COVID-19. TCRdb's copy holds only in-frame clones and misses some; the assay was immunoSEQ multiplex PCR. The data contain about 320,000 clones, roughly 85% of them singletons. Sequenced input: peripheral blood. These receptors were obtained from a human donor in a cohort sampled during active COVID-19.

The CDR3 protein is CASSQRGSTNEKLFF. CDR3 bases: TGTGCCAGCAGCCAAAGGGGCTCAACTAATGAAAAACTGTTTTTT. V gene TRBV3-1 (or the pseudogene TRBV3-2) combines with J gene TRBJ1-4; tentatively, D is TRBD1 (5 bases). CDR1 is LGHDT, CDR2 YNNKEL, per germline (reference sequence). Trimming removed 2 bases at V and 0 bases at J, with 7 bases between. The CDR3 consists of 15 residues.

J is TRBJ2-7 and V is TRBV3-1 (or the pseudogene TRBV3-2); 9 nucleotides agree with TRBD2. The CDR3 length is 17 residues. J lost 7 bases, V lost 1 base, and 14 bases had no gene match. CDR1 is LGHDT, CDR2 YNNKEL, per germline (reference sequence). The CDR3 reads CASSQGTAGGPFLEQYF. The CDR3 nucleotides read TGTGCCAGCAGCCAAGGTACAGCGGGGGGCCCCTTTTTGGAGCAGTACTTC.

V is TRBV4-1 and J is TRBJ1-1; no reliable D call. The CDR3 runs 16 residues. CDR1 and CDR2 from the germline V gene are MGHRA and YSYEKL. The V and J ends lost 0 bases and 10 bases respectively, with 21 bases between them. The CDR3 spells CASSQEASGQSGGAFF. The CDR3 DNA reads TGCGCCAGCAGCCAAGAAGCTAGCGGGCAGTCGGGCGGAGCTTTCTTT.

The chain recombines TRBV19 with TRBJ1-2; perhaps TRBD1 as D (6 bases). Between the trimmed V and J ends, which lost 3 bases and 8 bases, there was a span of 25 bases. In germline, CDR1 is LNHDA, CDR2 SQIVND (reference sequence). The CDR3 length is 17 residues. The CDR3 protein is CASSMPSMGHRSGGYTF. As DNA, the CDR3 is TGTGCCAGTAGTATGCCTTCCATGGGACACCGCTCGGGGGGCTACACCTTC.

The chain couples TRBV29-1 to TRBJ2-1; D not certain. Germline CDR1 is SQVTM and CDR2 is ANQGSEA. V was trimmed by 4 bases and J by 0 bases, leaving 4 bases between them. The CDR3 runs 12 residues. CDR3 region: CSVVRSYNEQFF. In DNA, the CDR3 is TGCAGCGTTGTGCGCTCCTACAATGAGCAGTTCTTC.

Here the CDR3 DNA reads TGTGCCAGCAGTGTCCCGGGGTCATACTATGGCTACACCTTC. Translating it yields CASSVPGSYYGYTF. V gene TRBV2 combines with J gene TRBJ1-2; D not certain. V lost 4 bases and J 3 bases, leaving 12 bases between the germline ends. This CDR3 comprises 14 residues. Per germline, CDR1 SNHLY and CDR2 FYNNEI.

This clone was observed a handful of times. This chain uses TRBV9 with TRBJ2-3, with a weak D call TRBD1 (6 bases). CDR1 is SGDLS, CDR2 YYNGEE, per germline. There are 17 residues in the CDR3. The V end was cut by 0 bases, the J end by 5 bases, with 19 bases between. CDR3 protein: CASSVVGGSQGRDTQYF. The CDR3 nucleotides are TGTGCCAGCAGCGTAGTTGGCGGGTCGCAGGGGAGAGATACGCAGTATTTT.

J is TRBJ2-7 and V is TRBV12-3 or TRBV12-4; TRBD1 might be the D (5 bases). The CDR3 runs 13 residues. Trimming left V 4 bases short and J 4 bases short, with 11 bases between. CDR3 in DNA: TGTGCCAGCAGTTCTTACCCAGGGTACGAGCAGTACTTC. It specifies CASSSYPGYEQYF.

This sequence joins TRBV6-5 and TRBJ2-7, with D maybe TRBD1 (6 bases). Germline CDR1 and CDR2: MNHEY and SVGAGI. The CDR3 has 12 amino acids. The ends were cut back, 7 bases at V and 3 bases at J, with 10 bases in the middle. The CDR3 nucleotides are TGTGCCAGCAAGAAGGACAGCTACGAGCAGTACTTC. It yields the protein CASKKDSYEQYF.

The chain recombines TRBV30 with TRBJ2-7; TRBD2 might be the D (6 bases). CDR1 and CDR2 from the germline V gene are GTSNPN and SVGIG (reference sequence). This CDR3 comprises 15 residues. V was cut by 3 bases and J by 2 bases, with 17 bases left in between. CDR3 loop: CAWRDGGVWPYEQYF. The CDR3 coding sequence is TGTGCCTGGAGGGACGGCGGGGTATGGCCCTACGAGCAGTACTTC.

V is TRBV7-9 and J is TRBJ2-1; D unresolved. The CDR3 length is 12 residues. Germline lookup yields CDR1 SEHNR and CDR2 FQNEAQ (reference sequence). Deletions cut 1 base from V and 9 bases from J, with 7 bases between. Here the CDR3 DNA reads TGTGCCAGCAGCTTAGTTTCGGTTGAGCAGTTCTTC. Translation gives CASSLVSVEQFF.

This chain uses TRBV5-1 with TRBJ2-7; D is unresolved. Germline V gives CDR1 SGHRS, CDR2 YFSETQ. This CDR3 region has 13 residues. V was shortened by 6 bases and J by 2 bases, with 12 bases between the two germline ends. The CDR3 sequence: CASTYGGTYEQYF. The CDR3 DNA follows: TGCGCCAGCACCTATGGCGGTACCTACGAGCAGTACTTC.

The V and J genes are TRBV24-1 and TRBJ2-6; D unclear. Germline V lookup: CDR1 KGHDR, CDR2 SFDVKD. The CDR3 length is 13 residues. V lost 2 bases, J lost 5 bases, and 3 bases lay in between. CDR3 loop: CATSDSWANVLTF. DNA of the CDR3: TGTGCCACCAGTGATTCATGGGCCAACGTCCTGACTTTC.

The V call is TRBV4-2, the J call TRBJ2-1, with 7 bases fitting TRBD2. The CDR3 covers 18 residues. Germline-derived CDR1 and CDR2 are LGHNA and YNFKEQ. The V segment lost 1 base and the J segment 3 bases; nucleotides outside the gene matches: 12. The CDR3 DNA reads as TGTGCCAGCAGCCAAGTCGGGCGGGGGTCCCATTTCTACAATGAGCAGTTCTTC. Its protein product is CASSQVGRGSHFYNEQFF.

This rearrangement joins TRBV2 to TRBJ1-1; weak D call: TRBD1 (5 bases). Germline CDR1 reads SNHLY; CDR2 reads FYNNEI. The CDR3 loop spans 16 amino acids. V lost 3 bases and J 3 bases, leaving 17 bases between the germline ends. CDR3 sequence reads: CASSDQTRTWDTEAFF. The DNA of the CDR3 is TGTGCCAGCAGTGATCAGACCCGGACATGGGACACTGAAGCTTTCTTT.

The genes are TRBV6-4 and TRBJ1-2; possibly TRBD1 for D (5 bases). The V and J ends lost 4 bases and 7 bases respectively, with 10 bases between them. This CDR3 contains 12 residues. Germline CDR1 reads MRHNA; CDR2 reads SNTAGT. The CDR3 coding sequence is TGTGCCAGCAGTGGGCAGGGTGGTGGCTACACCTTC. As protein: CASSGQGGGYTF.

This chain uses TRBV7-8 with TRBJ1-1; D is uncertain. The length of the CDR3 is 14 residues. Looked up from germline, CDR1 is SGHVS and CDR2 is FQNEAQ. The ends were cut back, 2 bases at V and 0 bases at J, with 7 bases in the middle. The DNA of the CDR3 is TGTGCCAGCAGCTTAAAACTACTGAACACTGAAGCTTTCTTT. Residues: CASSLKLLNTEAFF.

The CDR3 reads CASSLRAGVADTQYF. The DNA of the CDR3 is TGTGCCAGCAGCTTAAGGGCGGGGGTAGCAGATACGCAGTATTTT. V gene TRBV7-8 combines with J gene TRBJ2-3, with 7 bases aligning to TRBD2. Unmatched junction bases numbered 6, after V lost 2 bases and J lost 4 bases. Germline V gene lookup returns CDR1 SGHVS and CDR2 FQNEAQ. The CDR3 contains 15 residues. Based on the CDR3 plus reference TRBV7-8 and TRBJ2-3, the full variable domain is GAGVSQSPRYKVAKRGQDVALRCDPISGHVSLFWYQQALGQGPEFLTYFQNEAQLDKSGLPSDRFFAERPEGSVSTLKIQRTQQEDSAVYLCASSLRAGVADTQYFGPGTRLTVL.

This clone was seen only once. This chain joins TRBV5-4 and TRBJ1-2; TRBD1 matches 8 bases. After removal of 3 bases from V and 8 bases from J, the junction contained 9 bases not matched to a gene. CDR1 SGHNT and CDR2 YYREEE come from the germline V gene (reference sequence). The CDR3 loop spans 14 amino acids. CDR3 DNA sequence: TGTGCCAGCAGCTCGGACAGGGACAACGGGGGCTACACCTTC. As protein: CASSSDRDNGGYTF. The full variable domain, in which reference TRBV5-4 and TRBJ1-2 provide the parts outside the CDR3, is ETGVTQSPTHLIKTRGQQVTLRCSSQSGHNTVSWYQQALGQGPQFIFQYYREEENGRGNFPPRFSGLQFPNYSSELNVNALELDDSALYLCASSSDRDNGGYTFGSGTRLTVV.

The chain joins TRBV11-2 to TRBJ1-2, with 8 nucleotides matching TRBD1. J was trimmed by 6 bases and V by 4 bases; bases with no gene match: 10. The CDR3 has 15 residues. The V gene's germline CDR1 is SGHAT and CDR2 FQNNGV. CDR3 in amino acids: CASSSSRTGRNGYTF. The CDR3 DNA sequence: TGTGCCAGCAGCTCCTCCCGGACAGGGCGTAATGGCTACACCTTC.

This CDR3 is CASSIGAGINTEAFF. CDR3 DNA sequence: TGTGCCAGTAGTATAGGGGCAGGGATAAACACTGAAGCTTTCTTT. This rearrangement joins TRBV19 to TRBJ1-1; the D gene is possibly TRBD1 (5 bases). V was shortened by 1 base and J by 2 bases, with 11 bases between the two germline ends. Looked up from germline, CDR1 is LNHDA and CDR2 is SQIVND (reference sequence). The CDR3 is 15 residues long.

The sample holds one count of this clone. This chain links TRBV7-9 with TRBJ1-2; D is ambiguous. The CDR3 extends over 13 amino acids. V shed 2 bases and J shed 2 bases, with 6 bases lying between them. CDR1 is SEHNR and CDR2 is FQNEAQ in the germline V gene (reference sequence). This CDR3 is CASSLLQNYGYTF. CDR3 DNA sequence: TGTGCCAGCAGCTTATTACAGAACTATGGCTACACCTTC.

The rearrangement joins TRBV2 to TRBJ1-2; 7 nucleotides line up with TRBD1. The CDR3 has 15 residues. V lost 1 base, J lost 3 bases, and 5 bases stayed unmatched. From germline, CDR1 is SNHLY and CDR2 FYNNEI. The CDR3 loop is CASSEEGATHYGYTF. The CDR3 DNA reads TGTGCCAGCAGTGAAGAGGGGGCAACTCACTATGGCTACACCTTC.

The chain carries TRBV18 and TRBJ1-1; no reliable D call. The CDR3 is 14 residues long. V dropped 1 base and J dropped 1 base, with 7 bases sitting between them. Germline V gives CDR1 KGHSH, CDR2 LQKENI. The CDR3: CASSPLPGNTEAFF. For the CDR3, the DNA is TGTGCCAGCTCACCACTCCCGGGGAACACTGAAGCTTTCTTT.

This rearrangement joins TRBV7-9 to TRBJ1-5; tentatively, D is TRBD1 (5 bases). CDR3 length: 16 amino acids. The V end was cut by 1 base, the J end by 2 bases, with 12 bases between. CDR1 is SEHNR, CDR2 FQNEAQ, per germline (reference sequence). CDR3 region: CASSLGGPTGNQPQHF. CDR3 nucleotide sequence: TGTGCCAGCAGCTTAGGTGGGCCGACAGGCAATCAGCCCCAGCATTTT.

The chain recombines TRBV7-9 with TRBJ1-2; D perhaps matches TRBD1 (6 bases). Germline CDR1 and CDR2: SEHNR and FQNEAQ (reference sequence). Trimming removed 1 base from V and 4 bases from J, with 7 bases in between. This CDR3 is 13 amino acids long. The CDR3 reads CASSLGTAYGYTF. The CDR3 DNA follows: TGTGCCAGCAGCTTAGGGACAGCCTATGGCTACACCTTC.

V is TRBV7-9 and J is TRBJ2-3, with 10 bases fitting TRBD1. Per germline, CDR1 SEHNR and CDR2 FQNEAQ (reference sequence). The CDR3 length is 15 residues. V shed 7 bases, J shed 1 base, and the junction held 5 bases outside the gene matches. In DNA form, the CDR3 reads TGTGCCAGCAACCGAGGGACAGGGGGCACAGATACGCAGTATTTT. Translated: CASNRGTGGTDTQYF.

The chain carries TRBV5-1 and TRBJ2-2; a weak D match, TRBD1 (6 bases). V lost 4 bases and J 1 base, leaving 14 bases between the germline ends. This CDR3 region has 16 residues. The germline gives CDR1 SGHRS, CDR2 YFSETQ. This CDR3 reads CASSLIGGLNTGELFF. The CDR3, as DNA: TGCGCCAGCAGCCTGATAGGGGGATTGAACACCGGGGAGCTGTTTTTT.

Only one count was recorded for this clone. The chain has TRBV2 and TRBJ2-7, with a possible D match to TRBD1 (6 bases). Germline V gene lookup returns CDR1 SNHLY and CDR2 FYNNEI. This CDR3 region has 13 residues. Deletions cut 6 bases from V and 3 bases from J, with 12 bases between. CDR3 in amino acids: CASRPTGFYEQYF. In DNA form, the CDR3 reads TGTGCCAGCAGGCCGACAGGCTTCTACGAGCAGTACTTC. Drawing the rest from reference TRBV2 and TRBJ2-7, the complete variable domain is EPEVTQTPSHQVTQMGQEVILRCVPISNHLYFYWYRQILGQKVEFLVSFYNNEISEKSEIFDDQFSVERPDGSNFTLKIRSTKLEDSAMYFCASRPTGFYEQYFGPGTRLTVT.

This chain joins TRBV18 and TRBJ1-6; 7 bases fit TRBD1. Looked up from germline, CDR1 is KGHSH and CDR2 is LQKENI. V trimming: 3 bases; J trimming: 7 bases; junction bases outside the gene matches: 6. The CDR3 totals 15 residues. CDR3 residues: CASSPSTGENSPLHF. Written as DNA, the CDR3 is TGTGCCAGCTCACCCTCCACAGGGGAAAATTCACCCCTCCACTTT.

The chain recombines TRBV2 with TRBJ1-2; 8 nucleotides match TRBD1. J lost 6 bases, V lost 6 bases, and 6 bases had no gene match. Germline CDR1 SNHLY, CDR2 FYNNEI. CDR3 length: 13 residues. CDR3 coding DNA: TGTGCCAGCAGACTTGACAGGGGTCATGGCTACACCTTC. Residues: CASRLDRGHGYTF.

In regard to this clone: This sample includes further DNA sequences coding for the same CDR3. The chain uses TRBV30 and TRBJ2-7; 8 bases line up with TRBD1. The length of the CDR3 is 14 residues. CDR1 and CDR2 (germline): GTSNPN, SVGIG (reference sequence). J lost 2 bases, V lost 3 bases, and 6 bases had no gene match. CDR3 nucleotides: TGTGCCTGGAGCCCCGGGACAGGCGCCTACGAGCAGTACTTC. Translated, it gives CAWSPGTGAYEQYF.